The 10 T cell receptor beta chains given below trace back to one sample, sequenced in a study of identical twins (dated by TCRdb to about 2016). Libraries came from 5' RACE. Instrument used: Illumina HiSeq 2000. TCRdb trimmed the raw reads at Q25, called clones with MiXCR and kept productive beta chains. Entries are consolidated by CDR3 protein sequence, retaining the most common genes and DNA. For this sample there are about 790,000 distinct CDR3 sequences; around a sixth appear just once. The ten largest clonotypes hold over 10% of the sample. These data were likewise used in another study, on T cells expressing NK-cell markers.

The source material was PBMCs. The receptors come from a woman between 18 and 29 years old in good health.

This clonotype was seen only a few times. V is TRBV20-1 and J is TRBJ2-5; 11 bases align to TRBD2. The junction had 13 bases not matched to a gene; V was cut back by 6 bases and J by 1 base. Germline CDR1 is DFQATT and CDR2 is SNEGSKA (reference sequence). The CDR3 is made up of 17 amino acids. DNA of the CDR3: TGCAGTGCCCGGCGACTAGCGGGGAACCCTGCCCAAGAGACCCAGTACTTC. It codes for CSARRLAGNPAQETQYF.

This clonotype was counted only a few times. This chain uses TRBV7-8 with TRBJ1-2; TRBD1 matches 7 bases. There are 15 residues in the CDR3. The germline gives CDR1 SGHVS, CDR2 FQNEAQ. The V and J ends lost 4 bases and 3 bases, in that order; junction bases with no gene match: 8. The CDR3 spells CASSSDGQVDYGYTF. The CDR3 DNA reads TGTGCCAGCAGCTCAGATGGACAGGTAGACTATGGCTACACCTTC. Based on the CDR3 plus reference TRBV7-8 and TRBJ1-2, the full variable domain is GAGVSQSPRYKVAKRGQDVALRCDPISGHVSLFWYQQALGQGPEFLTYFQNEAQLDKSGLPSDRFFAERPEGSVSTLKIQRTQQEDSAVYLCASSSDGQVDYGYTFGSGTRLTVV.

The rearrangement joins TRBV3-1 to TRBJ1-2; 8 positions agree with TRBD1. This CDR3 comprises 12 residues. V lost 3 bases, J lost 9 bases, and 3 bases stayed unmatched. Germline CDR1 reads LGHDT; CDR2 reads YNNKEL (reference sequence). The CDR3 protein is CASSQRQGRYTF. DNA for the CDR3: TGTGCCAGCAGCCAGAGACAGGGGCGCTACACCTTC. Using reference TRBV3-1 and TRBJ1-2 for the parts outside the CDR3, the full variable domain is DTAVSQTPKYLVTQMGNDKSIKCEQNLGHDTMYWYKQDSKKFLKIMFSYNNKELIINETVPNRFSPKSPDKAHLNLHINSLELGDSAVYFCASSQRQGRYTFGSGTRLTVV.

CDR3 nucleotides: TGTGCCAGCAGTTTATCCCCGACAGCCCGGTTGACGGATGGCTACACCTTC. Translating it yields CASSLSPTARLTDGYTF. This chain links TRBV27 with TRBJ1-2; D may be TRBD1 (5 bases). Per germline, CDR1 MNHEY and CDR2 SMNVEV (reference sequence). Between the trimmed V and J ends, which lost 0 bases and 6 bases, there was a span of 20 bases. This CDR3 contains 17 residues.

This clonotype was seen a few times. The rearrangement joins TRBV20-1 to TRBJ2-2; the match to TRBD2 covers 7 bases. This CDR3 is built from 15 residues. The germline V gene has CDR1 DFQATT and CDR2 SNEGSKA (reference sequence). Trimming at V came to 3 bases and at J to 1 base, leaving 5 bases not matched to a gene. CDR3 nucleotides: TGCAGTGCTAGCGTCCAGCGGGGGAACACCGGGGAGCTGTTTTTT. Encoded protein: CSASVQRGNTGELFF.

The chain joins TRBV5-1 to TRBJ2-7; 9 nucleotides line up with TRBD1. Germline V gene sequence: CDR1 SGHRS, CDR2 YFSETQ. This CDR3 contains 15 residues. V shed 4 bases, J shed 3 bases, and the junction held 8 bases outside the gene matches. This CDR3 is CASSPPGQGYYEQYF. As DNA, the CDR3 is TGCGCCAGCAGCCCACCGGGACAGGGTTACTACGAGCAGTACTTC.

This clonotype was counted between two and nine times. The chain uses TRBV12-3 or TRBV12-4 and TRBJ1-2; weak D call: TRBD1 (5 bases). There are 13 residues in the CDR3. Trimming cost V 6 bases and J 2 bases, with 10 bases left between them. CDR3 bases: TGTGCCAGCAGGGAGACAGAAAACTATGGCTACACCTTC. This encodes CASRETENYGYTF.

The chain uses TRBV5-5 and TRBJ2-1; 10 nucleotides match TRBD2. Germline V gene lookup returns CDR1 SGHKS and CDR2 YYEKEE (reference sequence). Unmatched junction bases numbered 5, after V lost 0 bases and J lost 8 bases. The CDR3 contains 15 residues. DNA of the CDR3: TGTGCCAGCAGCTTGGGGGTTAGCGGGAGGTATGAGCAGTTCTTC. This gives the protein CASSLGVSGRYEQFF. Full variable domain (missing parts from reference TRBV5-5 and TRBJ2-1): DAGVTQSPTHLIKTRGQQVTLRCSPISGHKSVSWYQQVLGQGPQFIFQYYEKEERGRGNFPDRFSARQFPNYSSELNVNALLLGDSALYLCASSLGVSGRYEQFFGPGTRLTVL.

The chain couples TRBV6-5 to TRBJ1-1; no definite D call. Trimming took off 4 bases at V and 5 bases at J, with 5 bases between the two ends. The V gene's germline CDR1 is MNHEY and CDR2 SVGAGI. The CDR3 is 11 amino acids. The CDR3 nucleotides read TGTGCCAGCAGTTCCGCAACTGAAGCTTTCTTT. It specifies CASSSATEAFF.

The chain employs TRBV12-3 or TRBV12-4 and TRBJ1-3; D gene uncertain. The length of the CDR3 is 12 residues. V gave up 8 bases and J gave up 2 bases, with 7 bases separating them. CDR3 DNA: TGTGCCAGCCGGGAAGCTGGAAACACCATATATTTT. It specifies CASREAGNTIYF.